One sample yielded the 27 T cell receptor beta chains listed below, sequenced in a study of cytomegalovirus exposure and HLA in healthy donors. The PCR was carried out with 60 Vbeta primers and 13 Jbeta primers. Using immunoSEQ multiplex PCR, the repertoire was profiled, and TCRdb retains in-frame clones only, with some absent. The repertoire includes over 95,000 clones, 76% of them detected once, and 12% sits in the top ten. Sequencing input: PBMCs. The receptors originated from a woman in her thirties or forties in good health and CMV-seropositive.

The chain combines TRBV9 with TRBJ1-1, with TRBD1 matching 8 bases. This CDR3 contains 16 residues. Germline V lookup: CDR1 SGDLS, CDR2 YYNGEE. J gave up 5 bases and V 0 bases, and 9 bases lay outside the gene matches. As DNA, the CDR3 is TGTGCCAGCAGCGTAGCCCCAGGGGGCGCGGGGACTGAAGCTTTCTTT. Protein sequence: CASSVAPGGAGTEAFF.

The chain employs TRBV11-2 and TRBJ1-2, with 7 bases lining up with TRBD1. Germline lookup yields CDR1 SGHAT and CDR2 FQNNGV. The CDR3 contains 17 residues. Trimming at V came to 1 base and at J to 0 bases, leaving 8 bases not matched to a gene. The CDR3 sequence is CASSLGQGRRANYGYTF. CDR3 nucleotides: TGTGCCAGCAGCTTAGGACAGGGTCGGAGGGCTAACTATGGCTACACCTTC.

V usage is TRBV7-8 and J usage is TRBJ2-1; 8 nucleotides match TRBD2. J lost 7 bases, V lost 5 bases, and 10 bases had no gene match. CDR1 and CDR2 (germline): SGHVS, FQNEAQ. The CDR3 runs to 15 residues. The CDR3 reads CASSDRGGVRNEQFF. DNA for the CDR3: TGTGCCAGCAGCGACCGGGGGGGCGTCAGAAATGAGCAGTTCTTC. Filled out from reference TRBV7-8 and TRBJ2-1, the complete variable domain reads GAGVSQSPRYKVAKRGQDVALRCDPISGHVSLFWYQQALGQGPEFLTYFQNEAQLDKSGLPSDRFFAERPEGSVSTLKIQRTQQEDSAVYLCASSDRGGVRNEQFFGPGTRLTVL.

The chain carries TRBV7-2 and TRBJ1-3; no clear D gene. Germline V gene lookup returns CDR1 SGHTA and CDR2 FQGNSA. This CDR3 is 12 amino acids long. Between the trimmed V and J ends, which lost 4 bases and 2 bases, there was a span of 3 bases. CDR3 protein: CASSSTGNTIYF. Written as DNA, the CDR3 is TGTGCCAGCAGCTCAACTGGAAACACCATATATTTT.

CDR3 in DNA: TGTGCCAGCAGCCCCAGGGGCGCCTATGGCTACACCTTC. The encoded protein is CASSPRGAYGYTF. The chain has TRBV27 and TRBJ1-2; TRBD1 is a possible D gene (6 bases). The CDR3 loop spans 13 amino acids. V was clipped by 6 bases and J by 4 bases, with 12 bases between them. Germline V CDR1 and CDR2: MNHEY, SMNVEV (reference sequence).

The V gene is TRBV15, the J gene TRBJ1-1; 9 bases match TRBD1. The CDR3 contains 15 residues. Germline assignment: CDR1 LNHNV and CDR2 YYDKDF (reference sequence). J was trimmed by 5 bases and V by 5 bases; bases with no gene match: 9. Here the CDR3 DNA reads TGTGCCACCAGCGGGGGTTACAGGGGGCAGACTGAAGCTTTCTTT. It is translated as CATSGGYRGQTEAFF.

This clone was counted between two and nine times. The chain joins TRBV7-9 to TRBJ1-1; D is ambiguous. The V end lost 5 bases, the J end lost 9 bases, and 16 bases lay between the germline ends. CDR1 SEHNR and CDR2 FQNEAQ come from the germline V gene (reference sequence). The CDR3 is 13 residues long. The CDR3 loop is CASSPDAQAKAFF. CDR3 in DNA: TGTGCCAGCAGCCCGGATGCCCAGGCAAAAGCTTTCTTT.

The chain recombines TRBV27 with TRBJ1-1, with 7 bases lining up with TRBD1. Germline V gives CDR1 MNHEY, CDR2 SMNVEV (reference sequence). This CDR3 spans 18 amino acids. The junction had 12 bases not matched to a gene; V was cut back by 0 bases and J by 2 bases. The CDR3 here is CASSLSHPRGSVNTEAFF. The CDR3 nucleotides read TGTGCCAGCAGTTTATCGCATCCCAGGGGGTCGGTTAACACTGAAGCTTTCTTT.

This CDR3 is CASSLLVRTGEADTQYF. For the CDR3, the DNA is TGTGCCAGCAGCTTACTCGTGCGGACAGGGGAGGCAGATACGCAGTATTTT. The genes are TRBV7-9 and TRBJ2-3, with TRBD1 matching 9 bases. CDR3 length: 17 amino acids. Trimming removed 2 bases from V and 4 bases from J; junction bases left unmatched: 10. Per the germline V gene, CDR1 is SEHNR and CDR2 is FQNEAQ (reference sequence).

CDR3 in amino acids: CASIGTGEKLFF. DNA for the CDR3: TGTGCCAGCATAGGGACAGGGGAAAAACTGTTTTTT. The gene calls are TRBV25-1 and TRBJ1-4, with 9 bases that match TRBD1. The CDR3 sequence is 12 residues long. Germline V lookup: CDR1 MGHDK, CDR2 SYGVNS. Trimming took 7 bases from V and 8 from J; bases not matched to a gene: 2.

The genes are TRBV2 and TRBJ2-1; D possibly corresponds to TRBD2 (5 bases). Germline CDR1 is SNHLY and CDR2 is FYNNEI. The CDR3 has 14 amino acids. Trimming removed 3 bases at V and 8 bases at J, with 14 bases between. The CDR3 coding sequence is TGTGCCAGCAGTGAGAGGAGGAGTGGGGATGAGCAGTTCTTC. This encodes CASSERRSGDEQFF.

This clone was seen only a few times. CDR3 nucleotides: TGTGCCAGCAGCTTAGTCGTCTCAGGACAGGGGAGGGTGACTGAAGCTTTCTTT. Protein sequence: CASSLVVSGQGRVTEAFF. The chain employs TRBV7-6 and TRBJ1-1; 9 bases agree with TRBD1. The germline V gene encodes CDR1 SGHVS and CDR2 FNYEAQ. The trim removed 1 base at V and 5 bases at J, leaving 14 bases unmatched. The CDR3 is made up of 18 amino acids.

This clone showed up just a few times. This chain joins TRBV4-3 and TRBJ2-2; the match to TRBD1 covers 8 bases. The V segment lost 7 bases and the J segment 1 base; nucleotides outside the gene matches: 8. Germline-derived CDR1 and CDR2 are LGHNA and YSLEER. The CDR3 consists of 16 residues. The CDR3 coding sequence is TGCGCCAGCACCCGCGGACAGGGAGGGAACACCGGGGAGCTGTTTTTT. Translated, it gives CASTRGQGGNTGELFF.

This chain links TRBV5-1 with TRBJ2-3; tentative D call: TRBD1 (6 bases). The CDR3 extends over 14 amino acids. Per the germline V gene, CDR1 is SGHRS and CDR2 is YFSETQ. Trimming took 4 bases from V and 2 from J, leaving 11 bases between them. CDR3 protein: CASSPRDNTDTQYF. The DNA of the CDR3 is TGCGCCAGCAGCCCCCGGGACAACACAGATACGCAGTATTTT.

The chain links TRBV9 to TRBJ2-5; unclear D gene. The CDR3 runs 13 residues. The ends were cut back, 2 bases at V and 0 bases at J, with 5 bases in the middle. The germline CDR1 and CDR2 sequences are SGDLS and YYNGEE. In DNA, the CDR3 is TGTGCCAGCAGCGTCCAGGACCAAGAGACCCAGTACTTC. It yields the protein CASSVQDQETQYF.

The rearrangement links TRBV6-4 to TRBJ1-2, with D possibly matching TRBD1 (5 bases). Germline CDR1 MRHNA, CDR2 SNTAGT. Trimming shortened V by 5 bases and J by 5 bases, and 9 bases separated the two germline ends. The CDR3 length is 12 residues. The CDR3 DNA follows: TGTGCCAGCAGTTCTCAGGGATATGGCTACACCTTC. Encoded protein: CASSSQGYGYTF.

This clone was seen more than once but under ten times. The chain uses TRBV5-1 and TRBJ1-4; perhaps TRBD1 as D (6 bases). The V and J ends lost 0 bases and 8 bases respectively, with 11 bases between them. CDR3 length: 14 residues. Germline assignment: CDR1 SGHRS and CDR2 YFSETQ. The CDR3 spells CASSLVQGGEKLFF. The CDR3, as DNA: TGCGCCAGCAGCTTGGTACAGGGTGGCGAAAAACTGTTTTTT.

V and J are TRBV6-1 and TRBJ2-2, with D possibly being TRBD2 (6 bases). The CDR3 consists of 15 residues. Germline V gene sequence: CDR1 MNHNS, CDR2 SASEGT. V was cut by 6 bases and J by 5 bases, with 16 bases left in between. As DNA, the CDR3 is TGTGCCAGCAGCGCCACGACTAGATCTACCGGGGAGCTGTTTTTT. Translation gives CASSATTRSTGELFF.

This clone was found once. The V call is TRBV7-9, the J call TRBJ1-5, with TRBD1 matching 10 bases. Germline V lookup: CDR1 SEHNR, CDR2 FQNEAQ (reference sequence). Unmatched junction bases numbered 6, after V lost 5 bases and J lost 5 bases. The CDR3 length is 15 residues. This CDR3 is CASSLGTGAHQPQHF. The CDR3 DNA reads as TGTGCCAGCAGCCTAGGGACAGGGGCACATCAGCCCCAGCATTTT.

The chain couples TRBV30 to TRBJ2-3; TRBD1 aligns across 9 bases. V lost 2 bases and J lost 2; bases outside the gene matches: 5. CDR3 length: 15 residues. Germline assignment: CDR1 GTSNPN and CDR2 SVGIG (reference sequence). The CDR3 is CAWSFTGGNTDTQYF. The CDR3 nucleotides are TGTGCCTGGAGTTTTACAGGGGGCAACACAGATACGCAGTATTTT.

The V and J genes are TRBV7-2 and TRBJ1-6; D unresolved. The ends were cut back, 5 bases at V and 7 bases at J, with 12 bases in the middle. The CDR3 consists of 14 residues. Germline CDR1 reads SGHTA; CDR2 reads FQGNSA. This chain's CDR3 is CASSPREGNSPLHF. DNA for the CDR3: TGTGCCAGCAGCCCCCGGGAGGGCAATTCACCCCTCCACTTT.

The J gene is TRBJ2-5, the V gene TRBV4-1, with a possible D match to TRBD2 (6 bases). The germline gives CDR1 MGHRA, CDR2 YSYEKL. With 2 bases removed from V and 4 bases from J, the gap between germline ends came to 14 bases. This CDR3 is 15 amino acids long. Here the CDR3 reads CASSQPRAGRETQYF. CDR3 bases: TGCGCCAGCAGCCAACCACGAGCGGGTCGAGAGACCCAGTACTTC.

V and J are TRBV18 and TRBJ1-3, with 10 positions matching TRBD1. The ends lost 6 bases at V and 8 bases at J; junction bases unmatched: 7. Germline V gene data show CDR1 as KGHSH and CDR2 as LQKENI. CDR3 length equals 14 residues. The CDR3 region is CASSRQGARDTIYF. CDR3 nucleotides: TGTGCCAGCTCCCGACAGGGGGCCAGGGACACCATATATTTT.

This clone was seen a few times. This chain uses TRBV7-2 with TRBJ1-4; possible D gene TRBD1, 5 bases. The CDR3 loop spans 13 amino acids. CDR1 is SGHTA and CDR2 is FQGNSA in the germline V gene. The germline V and J ends were trimmed by 1 base and 5 bases, with 5 bases remaining between them. The CDR3 loop reads CASSLGGNEKLFF. CDR3 DNA: TGTGCCAGCAGCTTAGGGGGCAATGAAAAACTGTTTTTT.

This chain links TRBV10-3 with TRBJ1-1; TRBD1 is a possible D gene (5 bases). Trimming removed 3 bases at V and 4 bases at J, with 6 bases between. Per the germline V gene, CDR1 is ENHRY and CDR2 is SYGVKD. This CDR3 has 12 amino acids. The CDR3 is CAISEGATEAFF. DNA of the CDR3: TGTGCCATCAGTGAAGGGGCCACTGAAGCTTTCTTT.

The chain carries TRBV5-4 and TRBJ2-1, with 7 bases fitting TRBD1. This CDR3 is 16 amino acids long. The V and J ends lost 2 bases and 4 bases, in that order; junction bases with no gene match: 9. CDR1 SGHNT and CDR2 YYREEE come from the germline V gene (reference sequence). CDR3 sequence: CASSFRSGQDYNEQFF. DNA for the CDR3: TGTGCCAGCAGCTTTCGGTCCGGACAGGATTACAATGAGCAGTTCTTC.

The chain combines TRBV5-4 with TRBJ2-7; 11 bases agree with TRBD1. Germline V lookup: CDR1 SGHNT, CDR2 YYREEE (reference sequence). This CDR3 is 15 amino acids long. V lost 2 bases to trimming and J lost 2 bases; unmatched junction nucleotides: 3. The CDR3 DNA reads as TGTGCCAGCAGCTTTGGGACAGGGGGAGCCTACGAGCAGTACTTC. Residues: CASSFGTGGAYEQYF.